The clone carrying this T cell receptor beta chain was seen just once. These data belong to a study of memory CD4+ T cells and cytomegalovirus serostatus. Study-level information: This sample comes from healthy Belgian adults, under 10 CMV seropositive, approximately 23 seronegative.

V lost 3 bases and J lost 5, with 13 bases in between. CDR3 length: 15 residues. Germline V gene sequence: CDR1 SGHAT, CDR2 FQNNGV. Single viable CD3+CD4+CD8-CD45RO+ cells were sorted as the memory CD4+ T cells. After thawing, CD4+ T cells were positively selected. Profiled with immunoSEQ multiplex PCR; TCRdb holds only in-frame clones, not every one. The sample yields tens of thousands of clones, less than 80% seen once. The gene calls are TRBV11-2 and TRBJ2-2, with a tentative D call TRBD2 (7 bases). The sequenced material came from memory CD4+ T cells from blood. This sequence was found in an adult in good health and CMV-seronegative. CDR3 bases: TGTGCCAGCAGCTTTTCAGCGGGGACAACCGGGGAGCTGTTTTTT. It yields the protein CASSFSAGTTGELFF.